This note documents a single T cell receptor beta chain sequence. This clone was seen more than once but under ten times. Its antigen specificity is not known. Base qualities are missing; no much larger clone stands one base away. V drops 4 bases and J drops 1 base, leaving 10 bases in between. There are 14 amino acids in the CDR3, from cysteine to phenylalanine inclusive. Here the CDR3 DNA is all that survives: 42 bases in frame from base 1. Per the germline V gene, WSHSY is the CDR1 and SAAADI is the CDR2. This entry belongs to a study of shared clonotypes between healthy human individuals (dated by TCRdb to the early 2020s). Study-wide context: The cohort included a few men and two women between 18 and 49 years of age. Each donor's leukapheresis produced roughly between roughly 0.85 and 9.5 billion PBMCs. Different laboratories and diverse techniques were used to prepare libraries and sequence TCR repertoires, to increase sequencing depth and limit assay-specific biases. Blood TCR repertoires of about five healthy adults were deeply sequenced to estimate repertoire size and the extent of clonotype sharing between individuals. For each donor, three plates each were used for CD4 naive and CD4 memory, two plates were used for CD8 naive, and one plate was used for CD8 memory. Broader findings and caveats from the paper: Incomplete sequencing was indicated by rarefaction of sorted-subset datasets, despite the large sequencing depth. Approximately 5% of naive CD4, 3% to 4% of naive CD8, roughly 2.5% of memory CD4, and approximately 0.4% of memory CD8 clonotypes were shared across four donors. Because the study included only a small number of donors, the genetic and exposure-history diversity represented was limited. Compared with non-shared clonotypes, the clonotypes found in all four sorted-subset donors had higher generation probabilities. Naive subsets generally had larger estimated clonotype richness than memory subsets did. Sampling was restricted to blood, and TCR repertoires in tissue are likely to differ from TCR repertoires in blood. Pairwise subsampling indicated that sequencing depth was expected to affect the degree of clonotype sharing among donors.

CD8 naive samples were obtained by positive selection for CCR7 among CD45RO-negative cells, yielding a CD45RA+CCR7+ population from which TemRA cells were excluded. Donors were healthy HIV-negative adults with no recently reported acute infections or vaccinations. All donors were Caucasian adults living in Nashville, Tennessee, USA. Blood was collected by leukapheresis, and PBMCs were isolated by Ficoll-Histopaque density gradient centrifugation and then cryopreserved in liquid nitrogen vapor phase. Purity and quantity of every magnetically sorted T cell population were checked by analytical flow cytometry. From each sorted fraction, genomic DNA was isolated and quantified by UV absorbance on a Nanodrop 2000c. Using the deep immunoSEQ assay, multiplex PCR amplified TCR CDR3 regions from genomic DNA. Extracted genomic DNA from each cell subset was spread evenly across all wells of several immunoSEQ 96-well plates, with each plate serving as a replicate. Each replicate PCR for sorted subsets received 150 to 250 ng genomic DNA, equal to some 32,000 T cell genomes. The purified libraries were quantified using a Qubit 3.0 fluorometer, sized with a Bioanalyzer 2100, and then quantified again using the KAPA Library Quantification kit. Every immunoSEQ 96-well plate was sequenced on a separate single-read 150-cycle Illumina NextSeq 550 flow cell. Regarding the original processing steps: Because the immunoSEQ output included only junctional sequences and no quality scores, the filtering could not be the same as the filtering used for full-length reads. Sequences were annotated with PyIR, a Python wrapper for IgBLAST v1.9, and V/J genes and CDR3 were assigned using IMGT germline references. Reads were removed for weak V/J assignments (E-value above 1e-6), missing CDR3, stop codons, out-of-frame junctions, or ambiguous translated residues. V3J clonotypes were defined as sequences sharing an identical inferred V gene, J gene, and CDR3 amino acid sequence. Percentage overlap between repertoires was computed as shared unique clonotypes divided by the size of the smaller repertoire. Repertoire richness was assessed with RTK rarefaction, the Chao1 estimator, and Recon v2.1 estimates of unobserved clonotypes. For all TCRbeta clonotypes obtained by the gDNA method from several donors, generation probabilities were computed with OLGA. The source is immuneACCESS, and TCRdb retained only in-frame sequences with V and J called. Part of the clones is not carried over; for the studies checked, unresolved V genes explain less than half of this, and the remainder is unexplained. That table supplies the V and J calls and clone size; D and trimming were determined from the DNA. Present in this sample are some 2,100,000 clones, about 93% of which were seen just once. Of the sample, about 1.8% falls within the top ten clones.

Sequencing used naive CD8+ T cells from PBMCs. The meaning of the sample's cell subset or site label: CD45RA+CCR7+. This receptor chain uses TRBV10-2 and TRBJ1-1; TRBD1 could be the D gene, as 5 bases match. This receptor was taken from a man in his late teens or twenties in good health. Some clones in this sample may be carry-over from other donors' samples. In nucleotides, the sequence is TGCGCCAGCAGTGTAAGGGGTTCGAACACTGAAGCTTTCTTT. Translated, this gives CASSVRGSNTEAFF.